The 2 T cell receptor beta chains below come from one sample, sequenced in a study of CD8+CD57+ T cells in acquired aplastic anemia. Using genomic DNA as the template, TCR beta VDJ and CDR3 profiling was carried out. TCRdb itself ran the reads through MiXCR, one entry per CDR3 protein. The sample has approximately 80,000 distinct CDR3 sequences, about three quarters seen once; the top ten hold roughly 80%. All sequencing subjects had displayed CD8+CD57+ cell expansion on flow cytometry. Material for sequencing was sorted CD4+, CD8+, or CD8+CD57+ T cells (not recorded which) from PBMCs. These receptors came from a human donor with aplastic anemia.

The chain is built from TRBV20-1 and TRBJ1-1, with 7 nucleotides matching TRBD1. The CDR3 runs to 13 residues. With 5 bases clipped from V and 6 bases from J, the junction kept 9 bases outside the gene matches. Germline lookup yields CDR1 DFQATT and CDR2 SNEGSKA (reference sequence). CDR3 sequence (DNA): TGCAGTGCTCGTCGGGACAGTTATTCTGAAGCTTTCTTT. This codes for CSARRDSYSEAFF.

With regard to this clonotype: The junction does not match germline at one end; this may be a read error. The chain couples TRBV7-7 to TRBJ2-2; unclear D gene. Per germline, CDR1 SSHAT and CDR2 FNYEAQ (reference sequence). This CDR3 spans 12 amino acids. The CDR3 sequence is CASSQRDGELFF. The CDR3 DNA reads as TGTGCTAGCAGTCAAAGGGACGGGGAGCTGTTTTTT.